Below are 22 T cell receptor beta chains sequenced from a single sample in a study of blood T cell repertoires in COVID-19. Method: immunoSEQ multiplex PCR; TCRdb's copy keeps in-frame clones and lacks some. The table records about 110,000 clones, 85% of them present only once. Source material: peripheral blood. Receptors originate from a man aged 50-60 years with acute or convalescent COVID-19.

This chain links TRBV5-6 with TRBJ2-5; 7 bases align to TRBD1. The CDR3 extends over 16 amino acids. The germline V gene has CDR1 SGHDT and CDR2 YYEEEE. Trimming cost V 6 bases and J 2 bases; bases outside gene matches: 13. The CDR3 reads CASKVGFMGQQETQYF. The CDR3 nucleotides are TGTGCCAGCAAGGTGGGCTTTATGGGACAGCAAGAGACCCAGTACTTC.

V and J are TRBV11-1 and TRBJ1-2, with TRBD1 matching over 9 bases. After removal of 6 bases from V and 4 bases from J, the junction contained 12 bases not matched to a gene. Germline assignment: CDR1 SGHAT and CDR2 FQDESV (reference sequence). The CDR3 runs to 16 residues. The CDR3 region has the DNA TGTGCCAGCAGGGATAGCGGGACAGGGTCTCCCTATGGCTACACCTTC. It translates to CASRDSGTGSPYGYTF.

The chain carries TRBV5-1 and TRBJ2-1, with D possibly matching TRBD2 (6 bases). Germline CDR1 SGHRS, CDR2 YFSETQ. The CDR3 spans 14 residues. V shed 7 bases and J shed 9 bases, with 20 bases lying between them. The CDR3 region has the DNA TGCGCCAGCGCTCCCGGGGACTCGCCTTTTGAGCAGTTCTTC. Its translation is CASAPGDSPFEQFF.

The chain couples TRBV29-1 to TRBJ2-5; 12 bases line up with TRBD2. In germline, CDR1 is SQVTM, CDR2 ANQGSEA. V shed 7 bases and J 3 bases; nucleotides not matched to a gene: 9. The CDR3 spans 15 residues. The CDR3 here is CSAGRTSGIKETQYF. CDR3 nucleotide sequence: TGCAGCGCCGGACGGACTAGCGGGATAAAAGAGACCCAGTACTTC.

The chain combines TRBV14 with TRBJ1-2; weak D call: TRBD1 (5 bases). CDR1 is SGHDN and CDR2 is FVKESK in the germline V gene. The ends were cut back, 1 base at V and 2 bases at J, with 8 bases in the middle. This CDR3 comprises 14 residues. The chain's CDR3 is CASSQVRTNYGYTF. The CDR3, as DNA: TGTGCCAGCAGCCAAGTCAGGACAAACTATGGCTACACCTTC.

The table lists this clone with a few counts. This chain links TRBV12-3 or TRBV12-4 with TRBJ1-2; 7 nucleotides agree with TRBD1. The CDR3 runs 11 residues. The J segment lost 12 bases and the V segment lost 6 bases, leaving 7 bases of the junction unmatched. The CDR3 nucleotides are TGTGCCAGCAGCCGACAGGGCGAAAACACCTTC. As protein: CASSRQGENTF.

The DNA of the CDR3 is TGTGCCATCAGACCTACCGGGGGTAGCACAGATACGCAGTATTTT. It specifies CAIRPTGGSTDTQYF. The J gene is TRBJ2-3, the V gene TRBV10-3; D is perhaps TRBD2 (6 bases). The CDR3 runs to 15 residues. V gave up 6 bases and J gave up 0 bases, with 13 bases separating them. CDR1 and CDR2 (germline): ENHRY, SYGVKD.

The chain is built from TRBV10-3 and TRBJ2-1; D call uncertain. This CDR3 spans 15 amino acids. Trimming pared 4 bases from V and 6 bases from J, leaving 16 bases between. Per the germline V gene, CDR1 is ENHRY and CDR2 is SYGVKD. As DNA, the CDR3 is TGTGCCATCAGTGGCGCGGAAGCCGTAAGCAATGAGCAGTTCTTC. Amino acid sequence: CAISGAEAVSNEQFF.

The chain has TRBV9 and TRBJ2-7; D is perhaps TRBD2 (6 bases). This CDR3 region has 12 residues. Germline V gives CDR1 SGDLS, CDR2 YYNGEE. V was clipped by 4 bases and J by 6 bases, with 11 bases between them. The CDR3 DNA follows: TGTGCCAGCAGCCCCTACGGGAGCGAGCAGTACTTC. Translation: CASSPYGSEQYF.

This chain joins TRBV7-9 and TRBJ2-1, with D perhaps matching TRBD1 (5 bases). The CDR3 has 16 amino acids. Germline CDR1 and CDR2: SEHNR and FQNEAQ (reference sequence). Trimming removed 4 bases at V and 15 bases at J, with 28 bases between. The CDR3 nucleotides are TGTGCCAGCAGCTCGTTCAGGGTGGGGATCCCACCCGATCGGTTCTTC. Translating gives CASSSFRVGIPPDRFF.

The J gene is TRBJ2-3, the V gene TRBV10-1, with D possibly TRBD1 on 6 matching bases. This CDR3 has 14 amino acids. The V and J ends lost 4 bases and 5 bases respectively, with 13 bases between them. The germline gives CDR1 WNHNN, CDR2 SYGVQD (reference sequence). Here the CDR3 DNA reads TGCGCCAGCAGTGGACAGGTTCAAGGAGATACGCAGTATTTT. Encoded protein: CASSGQVQGDTQYF.

The rearrangement joins TRBV10-3 to TRBJ1-1; 9 bases map to TRBD1. The CDR3 contains 15 residues. Germline values: CDR1 ENHRY, CDR2 SYGVKD. Trimming removed 2 bases from V and 1 base from J; junction bases left unmatched: 2. The CDR3 region has the DNA TGTGCCATCAGTGAGACAGGGGGCAGGAACACTGAAGCTTTCTTT. It specifies CAISETGGRNTEAFF.

This chain uses TRBV2 with TRBJ2-5; 7 bases are shared with TRBD2. The J segment lost 7 bases and the V segment lost 5 bases, leaving 7 bases of the junction unmatched. From germline, CDR1 is SNHLY and CDR2 FYNNEI. The CDR3 extends over 13 amino acids. In nucleotides, the CDR3 is TGTGCCAGCAGTACAGCGGGGAGGGGGACCCAGTACTTC. The encoded protein is CASSTAGRGTQYF.

This chain uses TRBV7-3 with TRBJ2-1; 7 nucleotides agree with TRBD2. The V gene end was trimmed by 5 bases and the J gene end by 0 bases; junction bases not matched to a gene: 4. The CDR3 covers 15 residues. Germline V gene data show CDR1 as SGHTA and CDR2 as FQGTGA. In DNA form, the CDR3 reads TGTGCCAGCAGCCCCCGCGGGGGCTCCTACAATGAGCAGTTCTTC. This translates into CASSPRGGSYNEQFF.

The chain carries TRBV6-6 and TRBJ1-5; D is possibly TRBD1 (5 bases). V gave up 5 bases and J gave up 7 bases, with 9 bases separating them. Germline lookup yields CDR1 MNHNY and CDR2 SVGAGI (reference sequence). The CDR3 sequence is 12 residues long. CDR3 nucleotides: TGTGCCAGCAGTCGAGGGGAGCAGCCCCAGCATTTT. Translating it yields CASSRGEQPQHF.

The J gene is TRBJ2-7, the V gene TRBV27; TRBD1 matches at 8 bases. Germline V CDR1 and CDR2: MNHEY, SMNVEV (reference sequence). The CDR3 loop spans 14 amino acids. Germline trimming cut 5 bases from V and 2 bases from J; bases unmatched to any gene: 5. The CDR3 protein is CASSVTGDAYEQYF. The CDR3 nucleotides read TGTGCCAGCAGTGTGACAGGGGACGCCTACGAGCAGTACTTC.

V usage is TRBV6-5 and J usage is TRBJ1-5, with no clear D. CDR3 length equals 13 residues. Trimming shortened V by 5 bases and J by 0 bases, and 5 bases separated the two germline ends. Germline V gene lookup returns CDR1 MNHEY and CDR2 SVGAGI. The CDR3 here is CASSLSSNQPQHF. The DNA for the CDR3 is TGTGCCAGCAGTCTAAGTAGCAATCAGCCCCAGCATTTT.

The chain links TRBV6-5 to TRBJ2-4; D gene ambiguous. This CDR3 has 13 amino acids. Trimming pared 6 bases from V and 1 base from J, leaving 7 bases between. Looked up from germline, CDR1 is MNHEY and CDR2 is SVGAGI. The CDR3 reads CASSGWAKNIQYF. In DNA, the CDR3 is TGTGCCAGCAGCGGGTGGGCCAAAAACATTCAGTACTTC.

In this sample, this clone turned up once. This chain links TRBV3-1 (or the pseudogene TRBV3-2) with TRBJ1-1; tentative D call: TRBD1 (5 bases). The germline V gene encodes CDR1 LGHDT and CDR2 YNNKEL (reference sequence). V was shortened by 1 base and J by 8 bases, with 8 bases between the two germline ends. This CDR3 is built from 12 residues. CDR3 loop: CASSQAGLEAFF. The CDR3, as DNA: TGTGCCAGCAGCCAAGCGGGACTAGAAGCTTTCTTT.

This sequence joins TRBV10-2 and TRBJ2-1; the D is unclear. The CDR3 loop spans 11 amino acids. From germline, CDR1 is WSHSY and CDR2 SAAADI. The V end was cut by 7 bases, the J end by 9 bases, with 10 bases between. CDR3 DNA sequence: TGCGCCAGCACCCCGCGAGTTGAGCAGTTCTTC. It is translated as CASTPRVEQFF.

This rearrangement joins TRBV30 to TRBJ2-7, with TRBD2 identical over 7 bases. The CDR3 has 14 amino acids. J was trimmed by 2 bases and V by 6 bases; bases with no gene match: 10. Germline lookup yields CDR1 GTSNPN and CDR2 SVGIG (reference sequence). The CDR3 bases are TGTGCCTGCGATCTCGGACTAGGGCCCTACGAGCAGTACTTC. As protein: CACDLGLGPYEQYF.

The rearrangement joins TRBV9 to TRBJ1-6, with 9 bases matching TRBD1. The CDR3 runs to 14 residues. After removal of 3 bases from V and 10 bases from J, the junction contained 5 bases not matched to a gene. Germline V gene lookup returns CDR1 SGDLS and CDR2 YYNGEE. CDR3 region: CASSGGQGESPLHF. The CDR3 DNA sequence: TGTGCCAGCAGCGGGGGACAGGGAGAATCACCCCTCCACTTT. The full variable domain, in which reference TRBV9 and TRBJ1-6 provide the parts outside the CDR3, is DSGVTQTPKHLITATGQRVTLRCSPRSGDLSVYWYQQSLDQGLQFLIQYYNGEERAKGNILERFSAQQFPDLHSELNLSSLELGDSALYFCASSGGQGESPLHFGNGTRLTVT.